A single T cell receptor beta chain is shown here with its context. Its antigen is unknown. Template switching added a universal primer site; cDNA carried unique molecular identifiers. TCRdb used MiXCR to reprocess the 5' RACE reads, holding one entry per CDR3 protein. This table holds hundreds of thousands of distinct CDR3 sequences, approximately 8.3% found once. These data belong to a study of identical twins. V was pared by 5 bases and J by 2 bases, with 7 bases between. The V gene's germline CDR1 is MDHEN and CDR2 SYDVKM. The CDR3 sequence is 13 residues long. General study results and limits: Memory repertoires lacked the insertion deficit that abundant cord blood beta clonotypes showed. Conclusions rested on cross-sectional statistics rather than following the same donors.

In addition, the sample was reused for a study of yellow fever vaccine responses in identical twins.

The material sequenced was memory (CD45RO+) T cells sorted from blood. The TCR was taken from a woman under 30 in good health. V gene TRBV28 combines with J gene TRBJ1-5; D is uncertain. The CDR3 DNA reads TGTGCCAGCAGTAAGTGGGGCAATCAGCCCCAGCATTTT. Its translation: CASSKWGNQPQHF.